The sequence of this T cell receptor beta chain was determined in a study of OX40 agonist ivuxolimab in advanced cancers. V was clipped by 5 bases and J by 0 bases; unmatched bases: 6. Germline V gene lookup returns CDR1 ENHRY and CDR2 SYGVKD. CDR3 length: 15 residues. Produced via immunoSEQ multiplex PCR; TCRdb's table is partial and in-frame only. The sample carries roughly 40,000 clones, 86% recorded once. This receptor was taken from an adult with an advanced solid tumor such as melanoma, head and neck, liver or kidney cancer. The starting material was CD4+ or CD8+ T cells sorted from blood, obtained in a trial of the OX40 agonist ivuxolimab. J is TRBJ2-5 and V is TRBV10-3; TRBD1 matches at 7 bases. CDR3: CAISSPDRNQETQYF. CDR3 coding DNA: TGTGCCATCAGTAGCCCGGACAGGAACCAAGAGACCCAGTACTTC.